This entry lists 29 T cell receptor beta chains sequenced from one sample in a study of patients with pleural tuberculosis. TCRdb redid the calling of the reads with MiXCR, one entry per CDR3 protein. The sample carries around 49,000 distinct CDR3 sequences, approximately 7.5% recorded once. The receptors were sampled from a human donor with pleural tuberculosis.

In this sample, this clonotype turned up many times. The chain is built from TRBV20-1 and TRBJ2-1; 7 bases map to TRBD1. This CDR3 has 11 amino acids. Germline CDR1 is DFQATT and CDR2 is SNEGSKA (reference sequence). V dropped 6 bases and J dropped 7; count of bases not matched to a gene: 3. CDR3 amino acids: CSAPDRNEQFF. CDR3 coding DNA: TGCAGTGCCCCGGACAGGAATGAGCAGTTCTTC.

The chain combines TRBV11-1 with TRBJ1-5, with 7 bases that match TRBD1. The CDR3 contains 13 residues. J gave up 9 bases and V 4 bases, and 6 bases lay outside the gene matches. Germline V gene sequence: CDR1 SGHAT, CDR2 FQDESV (reference sequence). DNA for the CDR3: TGTGCCAGCAGCTCCACAGGGGCAAGGCCCCAGCATTTT. Encoded protein: CASSSTGARPQHF.

A few counts support this clonotype. J is TRBJ2-2 and V is TRBV7-2; D is undetermined. Germline loops: CDR1 SGHTA, CDR2 FQGNSA. The CDR3 contains 14 residues. V was trimmed by 0 bases and J by 3 bases, leaving 5 bases between them. This chain's CDR3 is CASSLAPYTGELFF. The CDR3 DNA reads TGTGCCAGCAGCTTAGCCCCTTACACCGGGGAGCTGTTTTTT.

This clonotype was seen repeatedly, ten times or more. V and J are TRBV24-1 and TRBJ2-3; D ambiguous. V was trimmed by 0 bases and J by 1 base, leaving 13 bases between them. The CDR3 loop spans 17 amino acids. Germline assignment: CDR1 KGHDR and CDR2 SFDVKD. The CDR3 bases are TGTGCCACCAGTGATTTGGGGGTTTTGCCTGGCACAGATACGCAGTATTTT. Translation: CATSDLGVLPGTDTQYF.

The sample holds many counts of this clonotype. The chain combines TRBV3-1 with TRBJ2-2; D call uncertain. V was trimmed by 5 bases and J by 3 bases, leaving 4 bases between them. CDR1 is LGHDT, CDR2 YNNKEL, per germline (reference sequence). The CDR3 consists of 12 residues. Here the CDR3 reads CASSMYTGELFF. Written as DNA, the CDR3 is TGTGCCAGCAGCATGTACACCGGGGAGCTGTTTTTT.

This clonotype was seen at least ten times. CDR3 sequence: CASSQVPSDLYEQYV. CDR3 in DNA: TGCGCCAGCAGCCAGGTACCTAGCGACCTCTACGAGCAGTACGTC. The chain employs TRBV4-1 and TRBJ2-7; possibly TRBD2 for D (6 bases). V was cut by 3 bases and J by 3 bases, with 15 bases left in between. The CDR3 has 15 amino acids. CDR1 is MGHRA, CDR2 YSYEKL, per germline.

Notes on this clonotype: The CDR3 ends on some other residue instead of the conserved phenylalanine or tryptophan, so this is likely a read error. V is TRBV24-1 and J is TRBJ2-7, with D possibly matching TRBD1 (6 bases). The DNA end is more similar to TRBJ2-1, so the J call may be wrong. This CDR3 is 15 amino acids long. CDR1 is KGHDR, CDR2 SFDVKD, per germline. This chain's CDR3 is CATSEPGTHYNEQFL. The DNA of the CDR3 is TGTGCTACCAGTGAGCCCGGGACACACTACAATGAGCAGTTCCTC.

This clonotype has ten or more counts. This chain links TRBV28 with TRBJ2-6; D might be TRBD2 (5 bases). The CDR3 sequence is 14 residues long. CDR1 MDHEN and CDR2 SYDVKM come from the germline V gene. Trimming removed 6 bases from V and 2 bases from J, with 8 bases in between. CDR3 nucleotide sequence: TGTGCCAGCAGCGGGGTGGCTGGGGCCAACGTCCTGACTTTC. It is translated as CASSGVAGANVLTF.

In its sample, this clonotype was seen many times. This chain joins TRBV10-2 and TRBJ1-1; 8 positions agree with TRBD1. The CDR3 covers 13 residues. V was pared by 5 bases and J by 5 bases, with 4 bases of the junction left unmatched. Germline CDR1 is WSHSY and CDR2 is SAAADI. DNA of the CDR3: TGCGCCAGCAGTCCAAACAGGGGGACTGAAGCTTTCTTT. Its translation: CASSPNRGTEAFF.

This clonotype was detected ten times or more. The rearrangement links TRBV12-5 to TRBJ2-5; D gene unclear. Between the trimmed V and J ends, which lost 4 bases and 5 bases, there was a span of 11 bases. The germline V gene encodes CDR1 LGHNT and CDR2 FRNRAP. The CDR3 loop spans 13 amino acids. CDR3 loop: CASGSAGFETQYF. The CDR3 coding sequence is TGTGCTAGTGGTTCGGCAGGCTTCGAGACCCAGTACTTC.

V and J are TRBV18 and TRBJ2-2, with D hard to call. The length of the CDR3 is 13 residues. CDR1 KGHSH and CDR2 LQKENI come from the germline V gene. The V gene lost 7 bases and the J gene lost 8 bases, with 14 bases spanning the gap. CDR3 protein: CASWLADSGELFF. In nucleotides, the CDR3 is TGTGCCAGCTGGCTCGCTGATTCTGGGGAGCTGTTTTTT.

Judged by abundance, this clonotype is medium-sized. V gene TRBV5-1 combines with J gene TRBJ2-7, with TRBD2 matching over 8 bases. J lost 0 bases, V lost 3 bases, and 5 bases had no gene match. Germline values: CDR1 SGHRS, CDR2 YFSETQ. The CDR3 loop spans 15 amino acids. The CDR3 sequence: CASSSGTRGSYEQYF. For the CDR3, the DNA is TGCGCCAGCAGCTCCGGGACTAGGGGCTCCTACGAGCAGTACTTC. Variable domain in full (rest from reference TRBV5-1 and TRBJ2-7): KAGVTQTPRYLIKTRGQQVTLSCSPISGHRSVSWYQQTPGQGLQFLFEYFSETQRNKGNFPGRFSGRQFSNSRSEMNVSTLELGDSALYLCASSSGTRGSYEQYFGPGTRLTVT.

In its sample, this clonotype was seen many times. This chain connects TRBV6-2 or TRBV6-3 to TRBJ2-1, with 12 bases that match TRBD2. The germline gives CDR1 MNHEY, CDR2 SVGEGT. J gave up 7 bases and V 2 bases, and 9 bases lay outside the gene matches. CDR3 length equals 17 residues. Written as DNA, the CDR3 is TGTGCCAGCAGTTACATACTAGCGGGAGGCAATAGGAATGAGCAGTTCTTC. It encodes CASSYILAGGNRNEQFF.

This clonotype was seen many times. This sequence joins TRBV7-9 and TRBJ1-1, with TRBD1 as a possible D gene (5 bases). Germline V lookup: CDR1 SEHNR, CDR2 FQNEAQ (reference sequence). Trimming removed 11 bases at V and 2 bases at J, with 6 bases between. The CDR3 covers 10 residues. CDR3 DNA: TGTGCCGGGGGTAACACTGAAGCTTTCTTT. Translation gives CAGGNTEAFF.

The table lists this clonotype with a few counts. The gene calls are TRBV5-6 and TRBJ1-4; no clear D. V lost 0 bases and J lost 7, with 10 bases in between. Germline lookup yields CDR1 SGHDT and CDR2 YYEEEE. The CDR3 spans 14 residues. The CDR3 DNA follows: TGTGCCAGCAGCTTGGCGCGGGTACCTGAAAAACTGTTTTTT. It codes for CASSLARVPEKLFF.

This rearrangement joins TRBV5-1 to TRBJ2-7, with D maybe TRBD2 (6 bases). Germline CDR1 is SGHRS and CDR2 is YFSETQ. The CDR3 length is 14 residues. Trimming left V 1 base short and J 6 bases short, with 14 bases between. The CDR3 DNA sequence: TGCGCCAGCAGCTTGCAGACTAGTGTGCGCGAGCAGTACTTC. It encodes CASSLQTSVREQYF.

This clonotype was counted many times. The rearrangement joins TRBV27 to TRBJ1-6; D not resolved. The CDR3 runs to 13 residues. Germline loops: CDR1 MNHEY, CDR2 SMNVEV (reference sequence). V shed 5 bases and J shed 7 bases, with 9 bases lying between them. The CDR3 nucleotides are TGTGCCAGCAGTCCATTGACGAATTCACCCCTCCACTTT. It specifies CASSPLTNSPLHF.

This clonotype appeared many times. J is TRBJ1-5 and V is TRBV12-3 or TRBV12-4, with TRBD1 matching over 8 bases. The CDR3 contains 15 residues. J gave up 7 bases and V 5 bases, and 10 bases lay outside the gene matches. CDR3 sequence (DNA): TGTGCCAGCAGTCTCCTGGACAGGGCTTCGCAGCCCCAGCATTTT. The encoded protein is CASSLLDRASQPQHF.

This clonotype was seen many times. The chain combines TRBV29-1 with TRBJ2-7; 8 bases fit TRBD1. Per the germline V gene, CDR1 is SQVTM and CDR2 is ANQGSEA. The CDR3 is 14 residues long. Trimming removed 6 bases from V and 0 bases from J; junction bases left unmatched: 7. The CDR3 loop reads CSVDDRGSSYEQYF. CDR3 in DNA: TGCAGCGTGGACGACAGGGGAAGCTCCTACGAGCAGTACTTC.

This clonotype showed up just a few times. The chain recombines TRBV6-2 or TRBV6-3 with TRBJ1-1; D is ambiguous. This CDR3 spans 13 amino acids. Germline values: CDR1 MNHEY, CDR2 SVGEGT. The V end was cut by 6 bases, the J end by 7 bases, with 15 bases between. CDR3 nucleotides: TGTGCCAGCAGACGCGAGAAGAGCATTGAAGCTTTCTTT. This codes for CASRREKSIEAFF.

This clonotype was observed at least ten times. V usage is TRBV10-2 and J usage is TRBJ1-1; unclear D gene. Germline values: CDR1 WSHSY, CDR2 SAAADI. Trimming cost V 8 bases and J 2 bases, with 12 bases left between them. The CDR3 sequence is 13 residues long. The CDR3: CASAWQDNTEAFF. CDR3 sequence (DNA): TGCGCCAGCGCCTGGCAGGATAACACTGAAGCTTTCTTT.

This clonotype showed up just a few times. The chain couples TRBV3-1 to TRBJ2-6; no clear D gene. The CDR3 has 16 residues. Between the trimmed V and J ends, which lost 4 bases and 0 bases, there was a span of 10 bases. Germline loops: CDR1 LGHDT, CDR2 YNNKEL (reference sequence). CDR3 DNA: TGTGCCAGCAGCCCCGTAGGGTTCTCTGGGGCCAACGTCCTGACTTTC. Protein: CASSPVGFSGANVLTF.

This clonotype occurred many times. J is TRBJ2-7 and V is TRBV28, with a tentative D call TRBD2 (5 bases). V dropped 2 bases and J dropped 6 bases, with 8 bases sitting between them. Germline CDR1 reads MDHEN; CDR2 reads SYDVKM. The CDR3 covers 12 residues. The CDR3 DNA reads as TGTGCCAGCAGTTTAACGGACTTCGAGCAGTACTTC. It yields the protein CASSLTDFEQYF.

This clonotype occurred many times. The rearrangement joins TRBV25-1 to TRBJ1-2, with TRBD1 as a possible D gene (6 bases). Germline CDR1 MGHDK, CDR2 SYGVNS. There are 16 residues in the CDR3. With 7 bases removed from V and 5 bases from J, the gap between germline ends came to 23 bases. DNA of the CDR3: TGTGCCAGCACCGCTGCAGGGGTCGTCGGGGGATATGGCTACACCTTC. Protein sequence: CASTAAGVVGGYGYTF.

This clonotype came up many times. The chain employs TRBV6-1 and TRBJ2-7; the D is unclear. This CDR3 is 14 amino acids long. V was shortened by 1 base and J by 6 bases, with 13 bases between the two germline ends. Germline V gene sequence: CDR1 MNHNS, CDR2 SASEGT. CDR3 in DNA: TGTGCCAGCAGTGAAGGGGCAACCCCGGGCGAGCAGTACGTC. The encoded protein is CASSEGATPGEQYV.

This clonotype showed up just a few times. The chain employs TRBV11-2 and TRBJ2-7; D ambiguous. Per germline, CDR1 SGHAT and CDR2 FQNNGV. V shed 6 bases and J shed 1 base, with 13 bases lying between them. This CDR3 is built from 14 residues. The CDR3 sequence: CASSLTTKSYEQYV. Written as DNA, the CDR3 is TGTGCCAGCAGTCTGACGACAAAGTCCTACGAGCAGTACGTC.

This chain connects TRBV11-1 to TRBJ2-1, with TRBD1 matching 9 bases. The trim removed 4 bases at V and 7 bases at J, leaving 8 bases unmatched. The CDR3 contains 15 residues. Germline loops: CDR1 SGHAT, CDR2 FQDESV (reference sequence). The CDR3 here is CASSSGTGKSNEQFF. CDR3 DNA: TGTGCCAGCAGCTCCGGGACAGGGAAAAGTAATGAGCAGTTCTTC.

There are many counts of this clonotype. The chain links TRBV19 to TRBJ1-4; D is undetermined. Germline V gene data show CDR1 as LNHDA and CDR2 as SQIVND (reference sequence). V gave up 6 bases and J gave up 1 base, with 9 bases separating them. The CDR3 contains 14 residues. The CDR3 sequence is CASSGTGTNEKLFF. The DNA for the CDR3 is TGTGCCAGTAGCGGTACTGGAACTAATGAAAAACTGTTTTTT.

This clonotype was recorded many times. The V and J genes are TRBV28 and TRBJ2-7, with D possibly matching TRBD1 (6 bases). Trimming left V 4 bases short and J 5 bases short, with 15 bases between. This CDR3 is built from 14 residues. Per germline, CDR1 MDHEN and CDR2 SYDVKM. In DNA, the CDR3 is TGTGCCAGCAGTTCGTCGGCAGGGACACACGAGCAGTACTTC. It yields the protein CASSSSAGTHEQYF.